Below are 24 T cell receptor beta chains sequenced from a single sample in a study of blood T cell repertoires in COVID-19. Assay: immunoSEQ multiplex PCR; the TCRdb copy retains only in-frame clones and omits some. Of under 65,000 clones listed, about 80% are singletons. The sample consisted of peripheral blood. These receptors were collected from an older woman with acute or convalescent COVID-19.

J is TRBJ1-2 and V is TRBV6-5, with TRBD1 matching over 7 bases. Trimming at V came to 6 bases and at J to 8 bases, leaving 9 bases not matched to a gene. Germline CDR1 reads MNHEY; CDR2 reads SVGAGI. There are 13 residues in the CDR3. This CDR3 reads CASSETGLGGYTF. As DNA, the CDR3 is TGTGCCAGCAGCGAGACAGGGTTGGGGGGCTACACCTTC.

This sequence joins TRBV4-3 and TRBJ2-5, with a weak D call TRBD1 (6 bases). The CDR3 contains 18 residues. The germline gives CDR1 LGHNA, CDR2 YSLEER. V shed 0 bases and J shed 2 bases, with 19 bases lying between them. The CDR3: CASSQETGLEARQETQYF. The CDR3 coding sequence is TGCGCCAGCAGCCAAGAAACAGGGCTCGAGGCACGGCAAGAGACCCAGTACTTC.

This clone was counted once. This chain links TRBV6-5 with TRBJ2-2, with 7 bases identical to TRBD1. The germline V gene has CDR1 MNHEY and CDR2 SVGAGI. With 7 bases clipped from V and 7 bases from J, the junction kept 9 bases outside the gene matches. This CDR3 comprises 14 residues. CDR3 nucleotide sequence: TGTGCCAGCACTCCGAGGGGGCCGGGCGGGGAGCTGTTTTTT. It yields the protein CASTPRGPGGELFF.

In this sample, this clone turned up once. J is TRBJ1-2 and V is TRBV27; a possible D gene is TRBD1 (6 bases). Trimming left V 6 bases short and J 2 bases short, with 13 bases between. CDR1 MNHEY and CDR2 SMNVEV come from the germline V gene (reference sequence). The CDR3 covers 14 residues. DNA for the CDR3: TGTGCCAGCAGGAAAACAGGGACCAACTATGGCTACACCTTC. Translating gives CASRKTGTNYGYTF.

The chain has TRBV4-1 and TRBJ2-1; TRBD2 aligns across 12 bases. This CDR3 comprises 18 residues. The J segment lost 8 bases and the V segment lost 1 base, leaving 12 bases of the junction unmatched. Per the germline V gene, CDR1 is MGHRA and CDR2 is YSYEKL. The DNA of the CDR3 is TGCGCCAGCAGCCAAGGGGGGCCCCTAGCGGGGGGGCGTGATGAGCAGTTCTTC. Translation gives CASSQGGPLAGGRDEQFF.

This clone was detected a few times. The chain recombines TRBV11-3 with TRBJ2-3; D gene unclear. The CDR3 totals 14 residues. From germline, CDR1 is SGHNT and CDR2 YENEEA. The ends were cut back, 5 bases at V and 3 bases at J, with 12 bases in the middle. CDR3 region: CASSALGVTDTQYF. In DNA, the CDR3 is TGTGCCAGCAGCGCCCTCGGTGTGACAGATACGCAGTATTTT.

The chain recombines TRBV5-4 with TRBJ2-7; maybe TRBD2 (5 bases). Germline V gene lookup returns CDR1 SGHNT and CDR2 YYREEE (reference sequence). The CDR3 runs 14 residues. Between the trimmed V and J ends, which lost 4 bases and 6 bases, there was a span of 17 bases. The DNA of the CDR3 is TGTGCCAGCAGCCCGGGGTGGGGATCGGTCGAGCAGTACTTC. Its translation: CASSPGWGSVEQYF. The variable domain in full, with the rest retrieved from reference TRBV5-4 and TRBJ2-7, is ETGVTQSPTHLIKTRGQQVTLRCSSQSGHNTVSWYQQALGQGPQFIFQYYREEENGRGNFPPRFSGLQFPNYSSELNVNALELDDSALYLCASSPGWGSVEQYFGPGTRLTVT.

This rearrangement joins TRBV2 to TRBJ2-7; 10 bases fit TRBD2. This CDR3 spans 16 amino acids. J was trimmed by 4 bases and V by 7 bases; bases with no gene match: 13. Germline V gives CDR1 SNHLY, CDR2 FYNNEI. The CDR3 reads CASNPLAGGRRYEQYF. The CDR3 coding sequence is TGTGCCAGCAACCCTTTAGCGGGGGGCCGAAGATACGAGCAGTACTTC.

In its sample, this clone was seen a few times. The chain recombines TRBV6-5 with TRBJ1-5; TRBD1 aligns across 8 bases. The CDR3 has 14 amino acids. Germline loops: CDR1 MNHEY, CDR2 SVGAGI. Trimming removed 2 bases from V and 6 bases from J; junction bases left unmatched: 3. The DNA for the CDR3 is TGTGCCAGCAGTTACCAGGGGGCAGGTCAGCCCCAGCATTTT. Amino acid sequence: CASSYQGAGQPQHF.

This chain links TRBV9 with TRBJ1-4; 9 bases agree with TRBD1. Germline trimming cut 2 bases from V and 8 bases from J; bases unmatched to any gene: 7. The CDR3 runs to 15 residues. Per the germline V gene, CDR1 is SGDLS and CDR2 is YYNGEE. CDR3 in DNA: TGTGCCAGCAGCGTCTCAGGGACAGGGAACGAAAAACTGTTTTTT. This gives the protein CASSVSGTGNEKLFF.

The V gene is TRBV18, the J gene TRBJ2-3, with no clear D. V dropped 2 bases and J dropped 9 bases, with 12 bases sitting between them. Germline V CDR1 and CDR2: KGHSH, LQKENI. This CDR3 is 13 amino acids long. In nucleotides, the CDR3 is TGTGCCAGCTCACCAGAGGCCATCGGAACGCAGTATTTT. This codes for CASSPEAIGTQYF.

The chain couples TRBV6-5 to TRBJ1-1; D is unclear. The CDR3 has 13 residues. Germline V gives CDR1 MNHEY, CDR2 SVGAGI. The V end was cut by 6 bases, the J end by 11 bases, with 19 bases between. The chain's CDR3 is CASRSQTQPRAFF. CDR3 nucleotides: TGTGCCAGCAGGAGTCAGACACAACCTCGGGCTTTCTTT.

V gene TRBV6-1 combines with J gene TRBJ1-2; D is unclear. Germline-derived CDR1 and CDR2 are MNHNS and SASEGT. The V end lost 3 bases, the J end lost 2 bases, and 4 bases lay between the germline ends. CDR3 size: 12 residues. CDR3 residues: CASSEGNYGYTF. The CDR3 DNA is TGTGCCAGCAGTGAGGGCAACTATGGCTACACCTTC.

This clone was detected only once. V usage is TRBV11-1 and J usage is TRBJ1-1; D remains ambiguous. The CDR3 is 14 amino acids. V lost 6 bases and J lost 3, with 14 bases in between. Germline V gives CDR1 SGHAT, CDR2 FQDESV (reference sequence). In DNA form, the CDR3 reads TGTGCCAGCAGTTCCGGGAGGAGGGACACTGAAGCTTTCTTT. It yields the protein CASSSGRRDTEAFF.

The chain uses TRBV28 and TRBJ2-1; weak D call: TRBD2 (7 bases). The CDR3 runs 13 residues. The V gene's germline CDR1 is MDHEN and CDR2 SYDVKM. Trimming pared 2 bases from V and 8 bases from J, leaving 10 bases between. This CDR3 reads CASSLRGAHEQFF. CDR3 in DNA: TGTGCCAGCAGTTTACGGGGGGCCCATGAGCAGTTCTTC.

This chain links TRBV19 with TRBJ1-4, with 9 bases lining up with TRBD1. Trimming removed 6 bases from V and 8 bases from J; junction bases left unmatched: 10. This CDR3 region has 15 residues. From germline, CDR1 is LNHDA and CDR2 SQIVND (reference sequence). CDR3 sequence reads: CASSKSGTGTEKLFF. Here the CDR3 DNA reads TGTGCCAGTAGCAAATCCGGGACAGGGACCGAAAAACTGTTTTTT.

This chain uses TRBV4-2 with TRBJ2-3; 10 nucleotides agree with TRBD2. The CDR3 sequence is 20 residues long. Trimming cost V 0 bases and J 2 bases; bases outside gene matches: 14. Germline CDR1 LGHNA, CDR2 YNFKEQ. In nucleotides, the CDR3 is TGTGCCAGCAGCCAAGAGTTGCCACTTGGACTAGCGGCCGTCACAGATACGCAGTATTTT. It codes for CASSQELPLGLAAVTDTQYF.

The chain is built from TRBV19 and TRBJ1-6; D is uncertain. Germline CDR1 is LNHDA and CDR2 is SQIVND (reference sequence). The CDR3 totals 15 residues. V was trimmed by 8 bases and J by 7 bases, leaving 18 bases between them. This chain's CDR3 is CASSRREGPNSPLHF. CDR3 nucleotide sequence: TGTGCCAGTTCCAGACGAGAGGGCCCGAATTCACCCCTCCACTTT.

CDR3 bases: TGTGCCAGCAGCTTACGAGCGCGGGGGGGCCGAGGGAATGAGCAGTTCTTC. Translation: CASSLRARGGRGNEQFF. This sequence joins TRBV11-3 and TRBJ2-1; 9 bases are shared with TRBD2. The CDR3 consists of 17 residues. After removal of 2 bases from V and 7 bases from J, the junction contained 12 bases not matched to a gene. Germline CDR1 SGHNT, CDR2 YENEEA.

V usage is TRBV11-2 and J usage is TRBJ2-7; 7 nucleotides match TRBD1. This CDR3 has 16 amino acids. In germline, CDR1 is SGHAT, CDR2 FQNNGV. The V segment lost 1 base and the J segment 3 bases; nucleotides outside the gene matches: 9. The CDR3 DNA follows: TGTGCCAGCAGCTTAGTCTATGAGACAGGGTACTACGAGCAGTACTTC. It encodes CASSLVYETGYYEQYF. The complete variable domain, with remaining parts taken from reference TRBV11-2 and TRBJ2-7, reads EAGVAQSPRYKIIEKRQSVAFWCNPISGHATLYWYQQILGQGPKLLIQFQNNGVVDDSQLPKDRFSAERLKGVDSTLKIQPAKLEDSAVYLCASSLVYETGYYEQYFGPGTRLTVT.

The chain employs TRBV6-5 and TRBJ1-2; no reliable D call. The CDR3 length is 15 residues. V gave up 5 bases and J gave up 2 bases, with 15 bases separating them. In germline, CDR1 is MNHEY, CDR2 SVGAGI. The CDR3 bases are TGTGCCAGCAGTACCAAACTAGGGCCCAACTATGGCTACACCTTC. Translated, it gives CASSTKLGPNYGYTF.

This sequence joins TRBV14 and TRBJ2-7; 10 nucleotides match TRBD1. Germline CDR1 reads SGHDN; CDR2 reads FVKESK. Trimming cost V 0 bases and J 3 bases; bases outside gene matches: 8. CDR3 size: 17 residues. CDR3 DNA sequence: TGTGCCAGCAGCCAAGAGGGATGGGGACAGGGGAACTACGAGCAGTACTTC. Its protein is CASSQEGWGQGNYEQYF.

In its sample, this clone was seen a few times. The chain couples TRBV11-2 to TRBJ1-3; D is perhaps TRBD1 (5 bases). The V end was cut by 5 bases, the J end by 4 bases, with 18 bases between. The CDR3 loop spans 16 amino acids. Germline assignment: CDR1 SGHAT and CDR2 FQNNGV. The CDR3 DNA reads TGTGCCAGCAGCCGCATGACGAGGAGGGGAGGAAACACCATATATTTT. Its protein is CASSRMTRRGGNTIYF.

V usage is TRBV27 and J usage is TRBJ2-3; 7 bases line up with TRBD1. Losses at the gene ends were 0 bases for V and 4 bases for J; bases not matched to a gene: 7. There are 16 residues in the CDR3. Germline V gives CDR1 MNHEY, CDR2 SMNVEV (reference sequence). CDR3 in amino acids: CASSLSGTVVADTQYF. CDR3 coding DNA: TGTGCCAGCAGTTTATCCGGGACAGTAGTAGCAGATACGCAGTATTTT.